A selection of T cell receptor beta chains follows, all from one sample in a study of blood T cell repertoires in COVID-19. Assay used: immunoSEQ multiplex PCR; TCRdb lists only in-frame clones, some missing. Here the sample spans 400,000 to 500,000 clones, around nine tenths being singletons. Material for sequencing was PBMCs or T cells enriched from blood (not recorded which). These receptors all stem from a young woman who had been exposed to COVID-19. CDR3s include the opening cysteine and the closing phenylalanine or tryptophan. The D gene is left open where the match is weak. The size field is filled for only some rows; it gives once, few, many or a size class.

TGTGCCAGCAGCTTAGTCCGAAGACAGGGGCTATTTGTAGATACGCAGTATTTT | CASSLVRRQGLFVDTQYF | TRBD1 | TRBJ2-3 | . | TRBV11-3
TGTGCCAGCAGTTTATCCGGGGGTGGGAACACTGAAGCTTTCTTT | CASSLSGGGNTEAFF | . | TRBJ1-1 | . | TRBV28
TGTGCCAGCAGCAAGCCGCTAGGACAGGGAAGCTCTGGGGCCAACGTCCTGACTTTC | CASSKPLGQGSSGANVLTF | . | TRBJ2-6 | . | TRBV21-1
TGTGCCAGCAGAGAGGGACAGATGAACACTGAAGCTTTCTTT | CASREGQMNTEAFF | TRBD1 | TRBJ1-1 | . | TRBV6-4
TGTGCCAGCAGCGTAGGTATTGAGACTCTCACAGATACGCAGTATTTT | CASSVGIETLTDTQYF | . | TRBJ2-3 | . | TRBV9
TGTGCCAGCAGCACGATTAAGGGGACAGGGAGACTCACTGAAGCTTTCTTT | CASSTIKGTGRLTEAFF | TRBD1 | TRBJ1-1 | . | TRBV7-9
TGTGCCAGCTCACTAACTTCGTCTAAACCCTCTGGAAACACCATATATTTT | CASSLTSSKPSGNTIYF | . | TRBJ1-3 | . | TRBV18
TGTGCCAGCAGTTTAACCAAGGAGGCTGAGCAGTTCTTC | CASSLTKEAEQFF | . | TRBJ2-1 | . | TRBV12-3/TRBV12-4
TGCGCCAGCAGCTTGGAGGGGGCAGATAATCAGCCCCAGCATTTT | CASSLEGADNQPQHF | TRBD1 | TRBJ1-5 | . | TRBV5-1
TGTGCCAGCAGCTTGGAGTTTATTAGCCCACAAGAGACCCAGTACTTC | CASSLEFISPQETQYF | . | TRBJ2-5 | once | TRBV5-5
TGTGCCGCAAGGCAGGGGAGCGGTAATGAAAAACTGTTTTTT | CAARQGSGNEKLFF | . | TRBJ1-4 | . | TRBV10-3
TGTGCCAGTACGACAGATAATTCACCCCTCCACTTT | CASTTDNSPLHF | . | TRBJ1-6 | . | TRBV19
TGTGCCAGCAGCCACAGACAGGGTCCTAACTATGGCTACACCTTC | CASSHRQGPNYGYTF | TRBD1 | TRBJ1-2 | . | TRBV5-4
TGTGCCAGCAGCTTACTTCAGAGCGGGGGGCAAGAGACCCAGTACTTC | CASSLLQSGGQETQYF | TRBD2 | TRBJ2-5 | . | TRBV6-2/TRBV6-3
TGTGCCAGCAGCTTACCTAGCGGAACCTACGAGCAGTACTTC | CASSLPSGTYEQYF | TRBD2 | TRBJ2-7 | . | TRBV7-9
TGTGCCAGCAGTTTGCCAGGACTAGCGGGAGGGGGCAATGAGCAGTTCTTC | CASSLPGLAGGGNEQFF | TRBD2 | TRBJ2-1 | once | TRBV28
TGCGCCAGCAGCCCGGGACACCTATCCTACAATGAGCAGTTCTTC | CASSPGHLSYNEQFF | . | TRBJ2-1 | . | TRBV5-1
TGTGCCAGCTCACCCGGACAGGGGGGAGTTTGGGGCTACACCTTC | CASSPGQGGVWGYTF | TRBD1 | TRBJ1-2 | . | TRBV18
TGTGCCAGCAGTTCAGAAAAGACTCAGGGTCTTGGTCAGCCCCAGCATTTT | CASSSEKTQGLGQPQHF | . | TRBJ1-5 | . | TRBV27
TGTGCCAGCAGCCAAGTTGAACCTAGCGGGAGGGTGGCCTACAATGAGCAGTTCTTC | CASSQVEPSGRVAYNEQFF | TRBD2 | TRBJ2-1 | . | TRBV3-1/TRBV3-2
TGCGCCAGCATGGACAGGGGGTACGAGCAGTACTTC | CASMDRGYEQYF | TRBD1 | TRBJ2-7 | . | TRBV10-2
TGTGCCAGCAGTTCGGGGGGCTCCTACGAGCAGTACTTC | CASSSGGSYEQYF | TRBD2 | TRBJ2-7 | . | TRBV12-3/TRBV12-4
TGCAGCGTGGATGCCGGACAGTACCACAATGAGCAGTTCTTC | CSVDAGQYHNEQFF | . | TRBJ2-1 | . | TRBV29-1
TGTGCCACCAACAGGGACTCGAACACCGGGGAGCTGTTTTTT | CATNRDSNTGELFF | . | TRBJ2-2 | . | TRBV15
TGCAGTGCCCCACAAGAGACCCAGTACTTC | CSAPQETQYF | . | TRBJ2-5 | . | TRBV20-1
TGTGCCTGGGAGGGGAACGGCTATGGCTACACCTTC | CAWEGNGYGYTF | . | TRBJ1-2 | . | TRBV30
TGCGCCAGCAGTGAAGGGCTAGCGAGGGGGACCCAGTACTTC | CASSEGLARGTQYF | . | TRBJ2-5 | few | TRBV10-1
TGCAGTGCTAATAGACTTGAAGCTTTCTTT | CSANRLEAFF | . | TRBJ1-1 | . | TRBV20-1
TGTGCCAGCTCATCCGGGACAGGAGACGAGCAGTACTTC | CASSSGTGDEQYF | TRBD1 | TRBJ2-7 | . | TRBV18